The T cell receptor beta chain described here comes from a study of shared clonotypes between healthy human individuals. Study results and limitations: Non-shared clonotypes showed lower generation probabilities than clonotypes common to all four donors. Researchers sampled only blood; tissue repertoires likely differ.

Some clones are missing from TCRdb's copy, which holds only in-frame ones; the method was immunoSEQ multiplex PCR. The table lists approximately 2.4 million clones, under 97% of them singletons. Looked up from germline, CDR1 is ENHRY and CDR2 is SYGVKD. The CDR3 totals 12 residues. Trimming pared 11 bases from V and 5 bases from J, leaving 16 bases between. As to this clone: The antigen remains undetermined.

Sequenced: naive CD4+ T cells sorted from blood. Regarding subset: CD45RA+ positively selected. The rearrangement uses TRBV10-3 and TRBJ2-7; a possible D gene is TRBD1 (6 bases). The sequence was obtained from a man between 18 and 35 years old in good health. CDR3 amino acids: CAVSGHRNEQYF. The CDR3 coding sequence is TGTGCCGTCTCGGGACATCGGAACGAGCAGTACTTC.